This T cell receptor (beta chain) was documented in a study of a mutant IDH1 vaccine in newly diagnosed glioma. Time point in this sample: week 47, end of study. Vaccinated patients received 300 ug of mutant IDH1 20-mer peptide per dose, with topical imiquimod. TCRdb's copy holds only in-frame clones and misses some; the assay was immunoSEQ multiplex PCR. Among tens of thousands of clones listed, around 82% were seen once. Trimming at V came to 8 bases and at J to 7 bases, leaving 13 bases not matched to a gene. CDR3 length equals 15 residues. Germline CDR1 and CDR2: SGHRS and YFSETQ. This clone occurred once. Antigen unknown.

The sample in question was PBMCs, obtained from a glioma patient whose treatment included an IDH1 peptide vaccine. The sequence was obtained from a man younger than 30 with glioma. Some clones in this sample may be carry-over from other donors' samples. The chain joins TRBV5-1 to TRBJ2-7; TRBD1 matches 12 bases. Here the CDR3 reads CASSPLGQGAREQYF. The CDR3 DNA sequence: TGCGCCAGTTCCCCTTTGGGACAGGGGGCGCGTGAGCAGTACTTC.